Presented here are 5 T cell receptor beta chains from one specimen sequenced in a study of T cell responses to AZD1222 COVID-19 vaccine listed by TCRdb under 2021. The method behind the library was the immunoSEQ multiplex PCR assay. What TCRdb holds here is the immuneACCESS table cut down to in-frame rearrangements. Part of the clones is not present; checked against another copy, under half of the missing clones reflect an unresolved V gene, and the others are unexplained. This sample lists 110,000 or so clones; roughly 90% were detected once. The ten top clones hold 2.5% to 3% of the sample. The time point tag for this specimen amounts to: baseline before first vaccination. This specimen was peripheral blood, taken on day 0 of AZD1222 vaccination. Receptors were obtained from an adult in good health.

The chain has TRBV19 and TRBJ2-4, with D maybe TRBD1 (5 bases). CDR1 and CDR2 (germline): LNHDA, SQIVND (reference sequence). V was trimmed by 7 bases and J by 7 bases, leaving 17 bases between them. This CDR3 comprises 14 residues. Here the CDR3 reads CASTEGAADNIQYF. The DNA for the CDR3 is TGTGCCAGTACCGAAGGGGCAGCCGACAACATTCAGTACTTC.

This sequence joins TRBV28 and TRBJ2-7; weak D call: TRBD2 (6 bases). The CDR3 totals 14 residues. Germline CDR1 and CDR2: MDHEN and SYDVKM. Trimming cost V 5 bases and J 1 base, with 12 bases left between them. The CDR3 DNA sequence: TGTGCCAGCAGTCGCCCCGGGGGATCCTACGAGCAGTACTTC. Translation gives CASSRPGGSYEQYF.

The chain couples TRBV11-3 to TRBJ1-4; D unclear. Germline CDR1 reads SGHNT; CDR2 reads YENEEA. Trimming removed 2 bases from V and 7 bases from J, with 14 bases in between. This CDR3 spans 15 amino acids. The CDR3 bases are TGTGCCAGCAGCTTACAGGAGGGCTGGTCTGAAAAACTGTTTTTT. Protein sequence: CASSLQEGWSEKLFF. The full variable domain, in which reference TRBV11-3 and TRBJ1-4 provide the parts outside the CDR3, is EAGVVQSPRYKIIEKKQPVAFWCNPISGHNTLYWYLQNLGQGPELLIRYENEEAVDDSQLPKDRFSAERLKGVDSTLKIQPAELGDSAVYLCASSLQEGWSEKLFFGSGTQLSVL.

The chain couples TRBV19 to TRBJ1-1; D gene unclear. The length of the CDR3 is 15 residues. Looked up from germline, CDR1 is LNHDA and CDR2 is SQIVND (reference sequence). Trimming pared 6 bases from V and 2 bases from J, leaving 16 bases between. CDR3 sequence reads: CASRSQFGGNTEAFF. The CDR3 DNA is TGTGCCAGTAGGAGCCAATTCGGTGGAAACACTGAAGCTTTCTTT.

The genes are TRBV7-2 and TRBJ2-1; no reliable D call. There are 18 residues in the CDR3. Trimming shortened V by 2 bases and J by 2 bases, and 19 bases separated the two germline ends. CDR1 and CDR2 from the germline V gene are SGHTA and FQGNSA. DNA for the CDR3: TGTGCCAGCAGCTTATTTTTATCGGGCCCCGGAACCTACAATGAGCAGTTCTTC. Protein: CASSLFLSGPGTYNEQFF. The variable domain in full, with the rest retrieved from reference TRBV7-2 and TRBJ2-1, is GAGVSQSPSNKVTEKGKDVELRCDPISGHTALYWYRQSLGQGLEFLIYFQGNSAPDKSGLPSDRFSAERTGGSVSTLTIQRTQQEDSAVYLCASSLFLSGPGTYNEQFFGPGTRLTVL.